This T cell receptor beta chain was sequenced in a study of Graves' ophthalmopathy and Graves' hyperthyroidism. V lost 3 bases and J 5 bases, leaving 11 bases between the germline ends. CDR3 length equals 13 residues. Per the germline V gene, CDR1 is KGHSH and CDR2 is LQKENI. At least ten counts were recorded for this clonotype. Antigen specificity is unknown. Study-wide findings and caveats: A majority of expanded thyroid clonotypes exceeding 0.001 frequency were likewise present in blood.

With a duration under 3 months, ophthalmopathy in the donors showed moderate-to-severe activity, CAS ≥3 and NOSPECS ≥4. From RNA, the CDR3 regions of TCR beta chains were amplified and sequenced. Second-round multiplex PCR came after first-round RT-PCR with HTBI primers. TCRdb independently ran MiXCR on the multiplex PCR reads; one entry per CDR3 protein. The sample contains about 410,000 distinct CDR3 sequences, about 17% of which appear only once. The sample consisted of peripheral blood. This chain uses TRBV18 with TRBJ2-7; TRBD1 might be the D (5 bases). The source of this sequence is a woman between 18 and 29 years old with Graves' ophthalmopathy. This CDR3 reads CASSPTRVDEQYF. The CDR3 nucleotides are TGTGCCAGCTCACCCACCAGGGTCGACGAGCAGTACTTC.